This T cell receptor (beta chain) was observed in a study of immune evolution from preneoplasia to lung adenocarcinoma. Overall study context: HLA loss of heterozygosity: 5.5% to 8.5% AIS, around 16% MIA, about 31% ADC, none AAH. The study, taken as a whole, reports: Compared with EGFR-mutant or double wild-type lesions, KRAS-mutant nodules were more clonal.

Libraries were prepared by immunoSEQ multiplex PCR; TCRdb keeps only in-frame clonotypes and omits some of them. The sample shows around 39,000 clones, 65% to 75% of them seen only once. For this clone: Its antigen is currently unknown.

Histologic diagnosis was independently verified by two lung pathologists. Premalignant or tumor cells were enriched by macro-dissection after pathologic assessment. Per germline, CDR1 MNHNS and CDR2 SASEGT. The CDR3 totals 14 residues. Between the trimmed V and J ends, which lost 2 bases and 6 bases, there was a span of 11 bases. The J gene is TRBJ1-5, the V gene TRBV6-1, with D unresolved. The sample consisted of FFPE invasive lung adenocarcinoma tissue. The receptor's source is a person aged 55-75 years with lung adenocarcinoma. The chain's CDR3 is CASSETKAVQPQHF. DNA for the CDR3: TGTGCCAGCAGTGAAACCAAGGCAGTTCAGCCCCAGCATTTT.